This TCR beta chain was captured by sequencing in a study of T cell responses to AZD1222 COVID-19 vaccine. In the study overall: Second-dose intervals near 4 or 12 weeks were combined. Study-wide findings and caveats: Spike-specific TCR depth and breadth grew after two AZD1222 doses. Donors were chiefly white British, with a greater number of females, and clonal diversity was perhaps underestimated. There were repertoire samples only from the period after the peak T cell response.

TCRdb's copy holds only in-frame clones and misses some; the assay was immunoSEQ multiplex PCR. The table includes about 130,000 clones, 89% detected once. This clone was detected only once. Its target is not known. The CDR3 runs to 15 residues. Germline V gives CDR1 LNHDA, CDR2 SQIVND (reference sequence). Trimming removed 4 bases at V and 0 bases at J, with 13 bases between. This specimen was peripheral blood, taken on day 0 of AZD1222 vaccination. This receptor was identified in an adult in good health. The rearrangement joins TRBV19 to TRBJ2-7; TRBD1 is a possible D gene (5 bases). In nucleotides, the CDR3 is TGTGCCAGTAGTACTGACAGATTTGGCTCCTACGAGCAGTACTTC. Protein sequence: CASSTDRFGSYEQYF.